This record concerns one TCR beta chain sequence. The method was immunoSEQ multiplex PCR; TCRdb's version includes in-frame clones alone and lacks a portion of them. The repertoire holds some 200,000 clones, with approximately 80% as singletons. The V end was cut by 5 bases, the J end by 0 bases, with 14 bases between. There are 16 residues in the CDR3. Germline-derived CDR1 and CDR2 are KGHSH and LQKENI. The record originates from a study of blood T cell repertoires in COVID-19. Study overall: Acute and convalescent COVID-19 samples came from the United States, Italy and Spain. T cells, B-cell-depleted T cells, or PBMCs provided the cDNA or gDNA that served as material.

This chain uses TRBV18 with TRBJ2-1, with unresolved D. This sequence was found in a woman aged 60 to 75 who had recovered from COVID-19. The source material was peripheral blood. The CDR3 protein is CASSSPVPGSYNEQFF. The CDR3 nucleotides read TGTGCCAGCTCATCCCCGGTGCCGGGCTCCTACAATGAGCAGTTCTTC.